The clone carrying this TCR beta chain was observed many times. This record comes from a study of T-cell memory formation after mild COVID-19. A single record per CDR3 protein comes from TCRdb applying MiXCR to the 5' RACE reads. Among over 500,000 distinct CDR3 sequences listed, 17% were seen once. CDR3 size: 13 residues. Trimming left V 5 bases short and J 3 bases short, with 11 bases between. Germline CDR1 is SGHVS and CDR2 is FNYEAQ. The specimen sequenced was PBMCs or a T cell subset sorted from them (not recorded which). The origin of this receptor is an adult woman who had mild COVID-19 (a few samples of this study predate the infection). Cell type and time point are not known. This chain links TRBV7-6 with TRBJ2-7; no definite D call. CDR3 sequence (DNA): TGTGCCAGCAGCCTTGGTGTGGGCTACGAGCAGTACTTC. Protein sequence: CASSLGVGYEQYF.